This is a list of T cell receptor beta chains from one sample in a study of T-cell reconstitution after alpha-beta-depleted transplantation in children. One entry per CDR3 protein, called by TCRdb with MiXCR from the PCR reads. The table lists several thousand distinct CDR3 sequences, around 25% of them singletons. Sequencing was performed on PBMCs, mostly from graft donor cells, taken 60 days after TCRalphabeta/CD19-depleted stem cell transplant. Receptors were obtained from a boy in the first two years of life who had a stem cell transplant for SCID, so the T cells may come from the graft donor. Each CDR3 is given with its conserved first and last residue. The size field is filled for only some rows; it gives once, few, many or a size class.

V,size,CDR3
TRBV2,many,CASSGVSGLGYGYTF
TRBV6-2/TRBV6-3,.,CASGSGRYNSPLHF
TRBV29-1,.,CSVQGGGNTGELFF
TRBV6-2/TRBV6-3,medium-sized,CASSTRVSSLNQPQHF
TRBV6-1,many,CASSQPPAGHGANVLTF
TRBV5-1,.,CASSRAGGSYEQYF
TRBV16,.,CASSLGRGYEQYF
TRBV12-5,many,CASGLGDGVRSPLHF
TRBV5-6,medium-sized,CASSLRTGRETQYF
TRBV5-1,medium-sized,CASSLAGVTEAFF
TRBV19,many,CASSSSVASYEQYF
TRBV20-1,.,CSAPRPNQETQYF
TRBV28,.,CASSLNFFTQETQYF
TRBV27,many,CASSFPRRRPGTNSPLHF
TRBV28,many,CASSSGGAETQYF
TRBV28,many,CASSSPAGGGNTEAFF
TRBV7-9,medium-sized,CASSFGGDTEAFF
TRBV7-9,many,CASSPPPAAGFHGYTF
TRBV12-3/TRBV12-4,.,CASNRGGEAFF
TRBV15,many,CATSRGWDREAKNIQYF
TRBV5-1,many,CASSLGSGGAWETQYF
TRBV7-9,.,CASSFSGGYTDTQYF
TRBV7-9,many,CASTGTGGRYEQYF
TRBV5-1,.,CASSLVPGAQETQYF
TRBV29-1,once,CSVEEGFLGGEQYF
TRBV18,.,CVSSPIDSGGTEAFF
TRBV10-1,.,CASSDSSGRAGTQYF
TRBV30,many,CAWRQGREPQHF
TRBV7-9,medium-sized,CATPTRSYNEQFF
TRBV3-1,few,CATCRKTSGVSTSGELFF
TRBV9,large,CASSVDRQTSNQPQHF
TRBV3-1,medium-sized,CASSTYRGISEAFF
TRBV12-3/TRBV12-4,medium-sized,CASSQNTGTGLFGYTF
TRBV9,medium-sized,CASSVSDSYNEQFF
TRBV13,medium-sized,CASSFKGTEAFF
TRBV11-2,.,CASSPLAGLVDTQYF
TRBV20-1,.,CSARGGKRGVSYNEQFF
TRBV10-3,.,CAISETRGDNEQFF
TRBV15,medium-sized,CATSRLWRGHLYQETQYF
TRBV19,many,CASSIGYWGGTSPDTQYF
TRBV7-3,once,CASSSSGTSGISYNEQFF
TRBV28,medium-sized,CASIQGAGTGSSYEQYF